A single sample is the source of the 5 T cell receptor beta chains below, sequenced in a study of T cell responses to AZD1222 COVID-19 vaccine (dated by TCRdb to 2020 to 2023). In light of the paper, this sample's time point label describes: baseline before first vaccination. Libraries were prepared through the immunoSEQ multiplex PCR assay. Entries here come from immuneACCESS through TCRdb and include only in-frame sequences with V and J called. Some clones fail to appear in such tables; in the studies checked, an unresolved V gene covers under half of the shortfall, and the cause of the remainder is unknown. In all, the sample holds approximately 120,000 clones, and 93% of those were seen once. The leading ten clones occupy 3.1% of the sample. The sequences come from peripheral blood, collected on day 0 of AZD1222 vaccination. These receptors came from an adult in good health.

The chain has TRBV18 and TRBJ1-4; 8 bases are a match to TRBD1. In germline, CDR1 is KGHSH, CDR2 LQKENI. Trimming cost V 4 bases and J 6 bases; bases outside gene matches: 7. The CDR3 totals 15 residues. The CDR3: CASSQDQGADEKLFF. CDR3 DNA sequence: TGTGCCAGCTCACAAGACCAGGGGGCGGATGAAAAACTGTTTTTT.

The CDR3 bases are TGCAGCGTTGTAGGGTCCGGGGAGCTGTTTTTT. The encoded protein is CSVVGSGELFF. The V and J genes are TRBV29-1 and TRBJ2-2, with D uncertain. V was cut by 4 bases and J by 6 bases, with 6 bases left in between. Looked up from germline, CDR1 is SQVTM and CDR2 is ANQGSEA. The CDR3 loop spans 11 amino acids.

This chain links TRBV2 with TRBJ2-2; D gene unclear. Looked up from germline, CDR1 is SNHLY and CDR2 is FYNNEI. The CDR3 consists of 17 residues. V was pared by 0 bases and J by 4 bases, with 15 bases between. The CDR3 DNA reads TGTGCCAGCAGTGAAGCGCTTATCCGGGTTCGCACCGGGGAGCTGTTTTTT. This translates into CASSEALIRVRTGELFF.

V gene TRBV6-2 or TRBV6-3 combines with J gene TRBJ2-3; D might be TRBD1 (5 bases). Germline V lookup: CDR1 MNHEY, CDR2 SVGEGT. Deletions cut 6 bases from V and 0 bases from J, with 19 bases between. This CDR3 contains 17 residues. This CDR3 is CASSPPSRVMSTDTQYF. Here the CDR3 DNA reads TGTGCCAGCAGCCCACCAAGCAGGGTAATGAGCACAGATACGCAGTATTTT.

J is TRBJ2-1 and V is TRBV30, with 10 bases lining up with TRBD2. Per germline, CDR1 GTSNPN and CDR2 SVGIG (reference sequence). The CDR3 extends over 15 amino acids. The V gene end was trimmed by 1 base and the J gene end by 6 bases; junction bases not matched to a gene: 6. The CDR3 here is CAWSAGLASRNEQFF. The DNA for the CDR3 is TGTGCCTGGAGTGCGGGACTAGCGAGTCGCAATGAGCAGTTCTTC.